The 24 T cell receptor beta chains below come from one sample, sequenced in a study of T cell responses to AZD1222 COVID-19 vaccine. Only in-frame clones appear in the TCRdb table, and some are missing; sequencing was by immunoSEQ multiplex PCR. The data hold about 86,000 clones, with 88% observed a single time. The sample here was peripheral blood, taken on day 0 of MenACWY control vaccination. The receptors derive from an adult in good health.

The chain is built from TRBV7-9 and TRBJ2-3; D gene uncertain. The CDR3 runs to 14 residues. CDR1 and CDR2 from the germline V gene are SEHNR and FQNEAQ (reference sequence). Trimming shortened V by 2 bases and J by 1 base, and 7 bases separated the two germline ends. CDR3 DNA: TGTGCCAGCAGCTTAAAAGCCCGCACAGATACGCAGTATTTT. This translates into CASSLKARTDTQYF.

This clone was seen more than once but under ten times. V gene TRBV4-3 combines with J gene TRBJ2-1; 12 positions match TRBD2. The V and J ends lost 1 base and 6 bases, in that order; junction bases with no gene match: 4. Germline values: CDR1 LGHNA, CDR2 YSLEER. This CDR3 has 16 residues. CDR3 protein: CASSQGSSGGANEQFF. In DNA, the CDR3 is TGCGCCAGCAGCCAAGGATCTAGCGGGGGGGCCAATGAGCAGTTCTTC.

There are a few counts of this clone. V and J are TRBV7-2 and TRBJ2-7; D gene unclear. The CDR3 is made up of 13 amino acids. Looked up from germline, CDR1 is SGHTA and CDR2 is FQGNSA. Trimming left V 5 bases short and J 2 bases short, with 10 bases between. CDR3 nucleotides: TGTGCCAGCAGCAACCTTGAGGCCTACGAGCAGTACTTC. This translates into CASSNLEAYEQYF.

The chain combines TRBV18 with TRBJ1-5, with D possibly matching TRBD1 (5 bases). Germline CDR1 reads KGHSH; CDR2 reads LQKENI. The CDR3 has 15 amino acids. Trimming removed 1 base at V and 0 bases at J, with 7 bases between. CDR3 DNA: TGTGCCAGCTCACCACAGGGGTATAGCAATCAGCCCCAGCATTTT. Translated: CASSPQGYSNQPQHF.

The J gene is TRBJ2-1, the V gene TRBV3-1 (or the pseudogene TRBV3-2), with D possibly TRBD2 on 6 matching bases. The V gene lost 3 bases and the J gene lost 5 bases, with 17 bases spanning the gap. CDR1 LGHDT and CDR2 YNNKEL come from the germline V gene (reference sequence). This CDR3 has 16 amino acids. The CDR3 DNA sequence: TGTGCCAGCAGCCACCTCGGGAGCGGGCTAGACAATGAGCAGTTCTTC. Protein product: CASSHLGSGLDNEQFF.

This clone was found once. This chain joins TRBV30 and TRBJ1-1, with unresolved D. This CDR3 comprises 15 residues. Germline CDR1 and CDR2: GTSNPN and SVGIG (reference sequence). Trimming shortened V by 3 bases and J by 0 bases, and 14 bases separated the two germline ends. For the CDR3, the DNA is TGTGCCTGGAGGGGCTCCTATTCCATGAACACTGAAGCTTTCTTT. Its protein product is CAWRGSYSMNTEAFF. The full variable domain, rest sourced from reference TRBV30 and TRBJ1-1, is SQTIHQWPATLVQPVGSPLSLECTVEGTSNPNLYWYRQAAGRGLQLLFYSVGIGQISSEVPQNLSASRPQDRQFILSSKKLLLSDSGFYLCAWRGSYSMNTEAFFGQGTRLTVV.

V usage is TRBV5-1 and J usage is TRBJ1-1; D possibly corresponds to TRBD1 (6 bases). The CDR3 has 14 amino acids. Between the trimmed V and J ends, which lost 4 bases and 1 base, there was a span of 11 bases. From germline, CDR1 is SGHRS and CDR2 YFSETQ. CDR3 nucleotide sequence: TGCGCCAGCAGCCAACTGACAGGGAACACTGAAGCTTTCTTT. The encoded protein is CASSQLTGNTEAFF.

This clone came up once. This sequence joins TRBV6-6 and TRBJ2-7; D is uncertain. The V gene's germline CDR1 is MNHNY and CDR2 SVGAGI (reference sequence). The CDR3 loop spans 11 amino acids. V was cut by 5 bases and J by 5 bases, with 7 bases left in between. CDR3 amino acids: CASSTANEQYF. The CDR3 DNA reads TGTGCCAGCAGTACGGCTAACGAGCAGTACTTC.

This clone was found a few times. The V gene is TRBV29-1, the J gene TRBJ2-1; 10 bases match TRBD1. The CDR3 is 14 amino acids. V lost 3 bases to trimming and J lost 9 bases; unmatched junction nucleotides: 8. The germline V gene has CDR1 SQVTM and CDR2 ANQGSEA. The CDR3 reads CSVESGTGVGEQFF. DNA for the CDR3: TGCAGCGTTGAGAGCGGGACAGGGGTCGGTGAGCAGTTCTTC.

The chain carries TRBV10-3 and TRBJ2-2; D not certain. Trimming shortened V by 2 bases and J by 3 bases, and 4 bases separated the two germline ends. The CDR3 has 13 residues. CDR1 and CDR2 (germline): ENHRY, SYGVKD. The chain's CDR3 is CAISEGDTGELFF. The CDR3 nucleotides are TGTGCCATCAGTGAGGGGGACACCGGGGAGCTGTTTTTT.

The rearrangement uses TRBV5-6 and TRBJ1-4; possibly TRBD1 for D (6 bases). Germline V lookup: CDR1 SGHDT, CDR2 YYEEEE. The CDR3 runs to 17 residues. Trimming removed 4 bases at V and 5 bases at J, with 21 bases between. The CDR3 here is CASSQHSDRWKNEKLFF. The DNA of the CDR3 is TGTGCCAGCAGCCAACACTCAGACAGGTGGAAGAATGAAAAACTGTTTTTT.

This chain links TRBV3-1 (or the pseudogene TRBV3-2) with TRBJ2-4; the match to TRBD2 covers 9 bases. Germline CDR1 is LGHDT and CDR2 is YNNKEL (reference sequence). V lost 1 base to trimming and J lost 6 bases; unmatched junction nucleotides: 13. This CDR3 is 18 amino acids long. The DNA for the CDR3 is TGTGCCAGCAGCCAAGGGGCGGGGGGGCCCGGTTCGGGAAACATTCAGTACTTC. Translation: CASSQGAGGPGSGNIQYF.

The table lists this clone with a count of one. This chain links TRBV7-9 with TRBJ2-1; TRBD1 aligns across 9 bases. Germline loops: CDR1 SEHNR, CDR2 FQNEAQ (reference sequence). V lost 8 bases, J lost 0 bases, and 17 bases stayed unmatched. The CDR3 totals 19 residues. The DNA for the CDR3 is TGTGCCAGCCGCCTGACAGGGGGGGACTTCCTCGGCTCCTACAATGAGCAGTTCTTC. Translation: CASRLTGGDFLGSYNEQFF. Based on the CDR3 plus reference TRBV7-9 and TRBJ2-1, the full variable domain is DTGVSQNPRHKITKRGQNVTFRCDPISEHNRLYWYRQTLGQGPEFLTYFQNEAQLEKSRLLSDRFSAERPKGSFSTLEIQRTEQGDSAMYLCASRLTGGDFLGSYNEQFFGPGTRLTVL.

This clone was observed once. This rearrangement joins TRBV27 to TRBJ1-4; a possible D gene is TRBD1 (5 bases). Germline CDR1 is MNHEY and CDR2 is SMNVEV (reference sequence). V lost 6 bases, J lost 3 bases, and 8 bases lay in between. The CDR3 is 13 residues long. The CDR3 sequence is CASSRGPNEKLFF. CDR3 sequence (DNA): TGTGCCAGCAGCCGGGGCCCTAATGAAAAACTGTTTTTT.

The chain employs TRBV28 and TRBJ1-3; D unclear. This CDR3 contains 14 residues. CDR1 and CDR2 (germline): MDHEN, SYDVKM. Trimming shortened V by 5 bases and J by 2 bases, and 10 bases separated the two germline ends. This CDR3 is CASSPPGTGNTIYF. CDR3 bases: TGTGCCAGCAGTCCCCCCGGGACTGGAAACACCATATATTTT.

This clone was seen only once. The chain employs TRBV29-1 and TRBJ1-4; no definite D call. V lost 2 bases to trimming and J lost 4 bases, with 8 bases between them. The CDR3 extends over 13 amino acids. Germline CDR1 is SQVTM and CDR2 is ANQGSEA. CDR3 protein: CSVEIRDNEKLFF. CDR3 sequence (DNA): TGCAGCGTTGAAATCCGGGATAATGAAAAACTGTTTTTT.

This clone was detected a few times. The chain's CDR3 is CASSGTQGIAKNIQYF. For the CDR3, the DNA is TGTGCCAGCAGTGGCACCCAGGGGATCGCCAAAAACATTCAGTACTTC. J is TRBJ2-4 and V is TRBV9; D may be TRBD1 (6 bases). Trimming took 5 bases from V and 1 from J, leaving 16 bases between them. The CDR3 runs 16 residues. CDR1 is SGDLS and CDR2 is YYNGEE in the germline V gene.

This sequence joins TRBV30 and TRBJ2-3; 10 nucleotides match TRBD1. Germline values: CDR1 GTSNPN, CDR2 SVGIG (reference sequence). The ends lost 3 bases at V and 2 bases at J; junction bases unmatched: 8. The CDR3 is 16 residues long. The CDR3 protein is CAWSVGTGAFTDTQYF. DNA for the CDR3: TGTGCCTGGAGCGTGGGGACAGGGGCTTTCACAGATACGCAGTATTTT.

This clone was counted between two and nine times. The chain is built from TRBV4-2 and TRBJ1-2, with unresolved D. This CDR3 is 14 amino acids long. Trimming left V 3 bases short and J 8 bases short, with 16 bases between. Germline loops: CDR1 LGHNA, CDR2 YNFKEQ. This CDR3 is CASSQGGGPLGYTF. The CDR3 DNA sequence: TGTGCCAGCAGCCAGGGAGGAGGGCCGCTGGGCTACACCTTC.

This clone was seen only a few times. The CDR3 is CASSPGVDWQPQHF. CDR3 nucleotide sequence: TGTGCCAGCAGCCCCGGGGTCGATTGGCAGCCCCAGCATTTT. The chain uses TRBV7-2 and TRBJ1-5; D remains unclear. V was clipped by 5 bases and J by 7 bases, with 15 bases between them. Germline V lookup: CDR1 SGHTA, CDR2 FQGNSA. This CDR3 comprises 14 residues.

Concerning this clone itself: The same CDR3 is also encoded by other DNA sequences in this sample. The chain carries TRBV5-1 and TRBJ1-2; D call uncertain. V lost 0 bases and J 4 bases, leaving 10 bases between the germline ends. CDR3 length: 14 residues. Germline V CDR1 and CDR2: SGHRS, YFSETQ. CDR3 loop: CASSLAPGSYGYTF. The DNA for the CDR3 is TGCGCCAGCAGCTTGGCCCCCGGTTCCTATGGCTACACCTTC.

The CDR3 DNA sequence: TGCGCCAGCAGCCTACAGACAGCCGGAACGGCCTACGAGCAGTACTTC. This encodes CASSLQTAGTAYEQYF. The rearrangement links TRBV5-1 to TRBJ2-7; tentatively, D is TRBD1 (5 bases). The CDR3 is 16 amino acids. The germline CDR1 and CDR2 sequences are SGHRS and YFSETQ. Trimming took off 4 bases at V and 2 bases at J, with 19 bases between the two ends.

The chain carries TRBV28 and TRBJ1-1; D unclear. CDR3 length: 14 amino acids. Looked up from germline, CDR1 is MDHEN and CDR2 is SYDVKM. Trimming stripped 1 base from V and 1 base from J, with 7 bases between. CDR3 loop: CASSLLRRNTEAFF. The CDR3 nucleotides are TGTGCCAGCAGTTTATTGCGAAGGAACACTGAAGCTTTCTTT.

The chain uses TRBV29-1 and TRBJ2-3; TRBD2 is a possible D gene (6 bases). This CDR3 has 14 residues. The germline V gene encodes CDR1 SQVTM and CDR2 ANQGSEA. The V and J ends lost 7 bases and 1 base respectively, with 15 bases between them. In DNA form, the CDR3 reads TGCAGCGCTGGTGAGGGCGGGGGCACAGATACGCAGTATTTT. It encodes CSAGEGGGTDTQYF.